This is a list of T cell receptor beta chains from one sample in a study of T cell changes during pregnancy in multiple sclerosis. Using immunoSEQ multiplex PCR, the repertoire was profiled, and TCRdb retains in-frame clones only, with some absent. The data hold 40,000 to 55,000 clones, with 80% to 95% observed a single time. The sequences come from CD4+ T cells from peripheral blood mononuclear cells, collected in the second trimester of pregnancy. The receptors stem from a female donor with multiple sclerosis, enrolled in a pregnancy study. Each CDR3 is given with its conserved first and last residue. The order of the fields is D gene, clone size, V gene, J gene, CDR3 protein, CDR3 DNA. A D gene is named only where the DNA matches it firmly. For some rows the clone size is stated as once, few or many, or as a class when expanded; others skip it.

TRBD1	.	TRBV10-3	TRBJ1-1	CAISETYTGTGTEAFF	TGTGCCATCAGTGAAACATATACCGGGACAGGGACTGAAGCTTTCTTT
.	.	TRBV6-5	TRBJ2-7	CASRNSMGPYEQYF	TGTGCCAGCAGGAACTCGATGGGGCCATACGAGCAGTACTTC
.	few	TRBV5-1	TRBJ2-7	CASSRDGTTVPFYEQYF	TGCGCCAGCAGTCGGGACGGGACAACCGTCCCTTTCTACGAGCAGTACTTC
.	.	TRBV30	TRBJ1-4	CAYDSDNEKLFF	TGTGCCTACGACAGTGATAATGAAAAACTGTTTTTT
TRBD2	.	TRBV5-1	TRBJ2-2	CASSLASGGAGELFF	TGCGCCAGCAGCTTGGCCAGCGGGGGGGCCGGGGAGCTGTTTTTT
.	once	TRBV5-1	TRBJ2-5	CASSPSSTGRQETQYF	TGCGCCAGCAGTCCATCTTCGACAGGCCGACAAGAGACCCAGTACTTC
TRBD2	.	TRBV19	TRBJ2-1	CASSIVGPSGGDEQFF	TGTGCCAGTAGTATAGTAGGGCCTAGCGGGGGCGATGAGCAGTTCTTC
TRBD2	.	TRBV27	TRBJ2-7	CASSSAIRGAYEQYF	TGTGCCAGCAGTTCCGCCATACGGGGGGCCTACGAGCAGTACTTC
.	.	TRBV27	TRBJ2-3	CASRDTGTDTQYF	TGTGCCAGCAGAGACACGGGCACAGATACGCAGTATTTT
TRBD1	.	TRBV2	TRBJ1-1	CAIQGDAEAFF	TGTGCCATCCAGGGGGACGCTGAAGCTTTCTTT
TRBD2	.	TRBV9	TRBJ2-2	CASSVGRLAGGGVGELFF	TGTGCCAGCAGCGTAGGGAGACTAGCGGGCGGCGGGGTCGGGGAGCTGTTTTTT
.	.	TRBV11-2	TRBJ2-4	CASSLATGLNIQYF	TGTGCCAGCAGCTTAGCTACAGGGCTAAACATTCAGTACTTC
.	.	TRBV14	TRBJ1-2	CASSQAGVDGYTF	TGTGCCAGCAGCCAAGCAGGCGTGGATGGCTACACCTTC
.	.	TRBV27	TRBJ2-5	CASRRSGGGQETQYF	TGTGCCAGTCGGAGGTCAGGGGGAGGTCAAGAGACCCAGTACTTC
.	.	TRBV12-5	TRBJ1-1	CASGPPTAMNTEAFF	TGTGCTAGTGGTCCACCGACAGCTATGAACACTGAAGCTTTCTTT
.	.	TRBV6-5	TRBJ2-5	CASSYSQGGETQYF	TGTGCCAGCAGTTACAGCCAGGGAGGAGAGACCCAGTACTTC
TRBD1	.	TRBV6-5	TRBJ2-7	CASSYRGQGYEQYF	TGTGCCAGCAGTTACCGGGGACAGGGTTACGAGCAGTACTTC
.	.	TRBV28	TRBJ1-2	CASSSRYGYTF	TGTGCCAGCAGTTCTCGCTATGGCTACACCTTC
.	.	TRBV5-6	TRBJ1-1	CASSQMYLMNTEAFF	TGTGCCAGCAGCCAGATGTACCTCATGAACACTGAAGCTTTCTTT
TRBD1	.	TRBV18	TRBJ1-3	CASSPVPGGASGNTIYF	TGTGCCAGCTCACCAGTACCAGGGGGAGCCTCTGGAAACACCATATATTTT
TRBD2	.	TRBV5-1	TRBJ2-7	CASSRGGSAYEQYF	TGCGCCTCCTCCCGGGGGGGGTCGGCCTACGAGCAGTACTTC
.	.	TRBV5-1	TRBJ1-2	CASSLAEVNYGYTF	TGCGCCAGCAGCTTGGCCGAGGTTAACTATGGCTACACCTTC
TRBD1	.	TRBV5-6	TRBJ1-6	CASSSGGNRAYSPLHF	TGTGCCAGCAGCTCAGGGGGCAACAGGGCTTATTCACCCCTCCACTTT
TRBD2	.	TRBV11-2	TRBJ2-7	CASSLGRGGSYEQYF	TGTGCCAGCAGCTTAGGTCGGGGGGGCTCCTACGAGCAGTACTTC
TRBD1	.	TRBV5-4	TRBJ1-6	CASSRTGTAARGTLHF	TGTGCCAGCAGCCGAACCGGGACAGCAGCCAGGGGGACCCTCCACTTT
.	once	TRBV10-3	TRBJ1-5	CAISESGDSNQPQHF	TGTGCCATCAGTGAGTCCGGGGATAGCAATCAGCCCCAGCATTTT
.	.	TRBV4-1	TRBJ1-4	CASSIQLGRGEKLFF	TGCGCCAGCAGCATCCAGCTCGGTAGGGGTGAAAAACTGTTTTTT
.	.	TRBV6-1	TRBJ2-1	CASNLLNEQFF	TGTGCCAGCAACTTACTGAATGAGCAGTTCTTC
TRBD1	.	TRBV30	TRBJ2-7	CAWSQGANYEQYF	TGTGCCTGGTCCCAGGGGGCTAACTACGAGCAGTACTTC
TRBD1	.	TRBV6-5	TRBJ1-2	CASTYQRGQGIRYTF	TGTGCCAGCACTTATCAAAGGGGACAGGGGATCCGCTACACCTTC
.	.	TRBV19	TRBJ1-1	CASSIGVMNTEAFF	TGTGCCAGTAGTATAGGTGTCATGAACACTGAAGCTTTCTTT
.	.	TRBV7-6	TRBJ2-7	CASSPGGSYEQYF	TGTGCCAGCAGCCCCGGAGGGTCCTACGAGCAGTACTTC
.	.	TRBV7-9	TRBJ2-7	CASSPRTTIGSYEQYF	TGTGCCAGCAGCCCTCGGACAACAATCGGCTCCTACGAGCAGTACTTC
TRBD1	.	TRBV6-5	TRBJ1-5	CASKKGTGLTKLHF	TGTGCCAGCAAGAAGGGGACAGGCCTGACGAAGTTACATTTT
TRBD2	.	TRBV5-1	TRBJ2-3	CASRWAGVRTDTQYF	TGCGCCAGCAGATGGGCGGGGGTTCGCACAGATACGCAGTATTTT
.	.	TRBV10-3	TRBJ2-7	CAISVSHGEYYEQYF	TGTGCCATCAGTGTGTCCCACGGGGAGTACTACGAGCAGTACTTC
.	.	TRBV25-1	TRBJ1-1	CASSEYRGKTEAFF	TGTGCCAGCAGTGAATACCGAGGAAAGACTGAAGCTTTCTTT
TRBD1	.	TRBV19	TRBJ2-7	CASSPGTGLYEQYF	TGTGCCAGTAGTCCCGGGACAGGGCTCTACGAGCAGTACTTC
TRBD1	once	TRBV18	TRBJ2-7	CASSGTGPPHEQYF	TGTGCCAGCTCAGGGACAGGCCCACCTCACGAGCAGTACTTC
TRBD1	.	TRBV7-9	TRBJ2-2	CASSLEDREAGELFF	TGTGCCAGCAGCCTCGAGGACAGGGAGGCCGGGGAGCTGTTTTTT
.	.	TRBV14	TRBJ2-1	CASSHNAGTYNEQFF	TGTGCCAGCAGCCATAACGCGGGGACCTACAATGAGCAGTTCTTC
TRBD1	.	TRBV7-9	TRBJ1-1	CASTISGTGASEEAFF	TGTGCCAGCACCATTTCCGGGACAGGAGCCTCCGAGGAAGCTTTCTTT
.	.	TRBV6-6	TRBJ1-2	CASSYEPLSNYGYTF	TGTGCCAGCAGTTACGAGCCCCTATCGAACTATGGCTACACCTTC
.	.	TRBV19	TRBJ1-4	CASKSDTEQLFF	TGTGCCAGTAAATCGGACACGGAACAACTGTTTTTT
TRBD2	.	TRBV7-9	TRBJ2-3	CARSSGGPFDTQYF	TGTGCCCGCTCTAGCGGGGGGCCGTTTGATACGCAGTATTTT
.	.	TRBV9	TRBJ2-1	CASSVLQSGIGRDNEQFF	TGTGCCAGCAGCGTCCTGCAGAGTGGAATAGGCAGGGACAATGAGCAGTTCTTC
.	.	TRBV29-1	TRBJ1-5	CSVRTGKGQPQHF	TGCAGCGTCCGTACAGGGAAGGGGCAGCCCCAGCATTTT
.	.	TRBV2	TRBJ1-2	CASRREIDGYTF	TGTGCCAGCAGACGTGAGATTGATGGCTACACCTTC
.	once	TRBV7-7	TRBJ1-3	CASSPGGNTIYF	TGTGCTAGCAGCCCCGGGGGAAACACCATATATTTT